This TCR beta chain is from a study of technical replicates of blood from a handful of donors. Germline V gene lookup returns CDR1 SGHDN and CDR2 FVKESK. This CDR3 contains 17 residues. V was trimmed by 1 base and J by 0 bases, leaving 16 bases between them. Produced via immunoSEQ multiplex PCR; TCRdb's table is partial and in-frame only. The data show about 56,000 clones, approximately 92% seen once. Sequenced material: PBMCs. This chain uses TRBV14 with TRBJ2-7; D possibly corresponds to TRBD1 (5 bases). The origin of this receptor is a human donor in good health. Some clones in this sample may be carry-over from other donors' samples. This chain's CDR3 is CASSQVRFRDSSYEQYF. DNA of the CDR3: TGTGCCAGCAGCCAAGTCCGCTTCAGGGATTCCTCCTACGAGCAGTACTTC.